The clone carrying this T cell receptor (beta chain) appeared a few times. The target antigen is unknown. These data originate in a study of cytomegalovirus exposure and HLA in healthy donors. Findings and limits, study-wide: Segments of the TCR beta V type were, in most cases, productive about 90% or about 30% of the time in an earlier analysis. It emerged from a later analysis that several of the most significant clusters appeared to be linked to common viral pathogens.

In germline, CDR1 is LGHNT, CDR2 FRNRAP. The V segment lost 6 bases and the J segment 7 bases; nucleotides outside the gene matches: 6. The CDR3 spans 14 residues. The primer mix had 60 Vbeta and 13 Jbeta primers. The table came from immunoSEQ multiplex PCR; TCRdb's copy has only in-frame clones and leaves some out. This table has 98,000 or so clones, around 80% appearing once. This rearrangement joins TRBV12-5 to TRBJ2-1; 10 positions match TRBD2. The sequence derives from a woman aged 40 to 50 in good health and CMV-seronegative. The sample consisted of PBMCs. The CDR3 DNA sequence: TGTGCTAGTGGGCCTAGCGGGAGAAGAAATGAGCAGTTCTTC. Amino acids: CASGPSGRRNEQFF.